The 22 T cell receptor beta chains below all came from one sample that was sequenced in a study of cytomegalovirus exposure and HLA in healthy donors (TCRdb year 2017). Library creation used the immunoSEQ multiplex PCR assay. The multiplex PCR relied on a mix of 60 forward primers for TCR Vbeta segments and 13 reverse primers for TCR Jbeta segments. The table comes from immuneACCESS by way of TCRdb, which keeps in-frame sequences with V and J called. Part of the clones is missing from these tables; in studies checked, under half for an unresolved V gene and the rest for unknown reasons. The sample table contains about 260,000 clones; only one count was recorded for 84% of them. 1.5% to 2% of the sample is in the top ten clones. The sequencing input was PBMCs. The receptors come from a woman aged 40 to 50 in good health and CMV-seropositive.

A word on this clone: One junction end does not reproduce the germline sequence, and a read error may be involved. The chain carries TRBV7-7 and TRBJ2-5; TRBD2 matches 15 bases. The CDR3 spans 17 residues. Germline CDR1 reads SSHAT; CDR2 reads FNYEAQ (reference sequence). This CDR3 is CASSLGLAGGHQETQYF. DNA of the CDR3: TGTGCTAGCAGCCTGGGACTAGCGGGAGGACACCAAGAGACCCAGTACTTC.

Concerning this clone itself: At one end, the junction sequence differs from germline, possibly due to a read error. This chain connects TRBV7-9 to TRBJ2-7; 7 bases are a match to TRBD2. Germline CDR1 SEHNR, CDR2 FQNEAQ (reference sequence). There are 16 residues in the CDR3. CDR3 region: CSSSRTRASGSYEQYF. In DNA, the CDR3 is TGTTCCAGCAGCCGAACGAGGGCTAGCGGATCCTACGAGCAGTACTTC.

The chain uses TRBV30 and TRBJ1-1; a weak D match, TRBD1 (6 bases). Trimming shortened V by 5 bases and J by 1 base, and 8 bases separated the two germline ends. The CDR3 loop spans 12 amino acids. CDR1 and CDR2 from the germline V gene are GTSNPN and SVGIG (reference sequence). The DNA for the CDR3 is TGTGCCTGGGAACAGGGGAACACTGAAGCTTTCTTT. This gives the protein CAWEQGNTEAFF.

V usage is TRBV29-1 and J usage is TRBJ2-2; D call uncertain. The germline V and J ends were trimmed by 4 bases and 2 bases, with 8 bases remaining between them. This CDR3 contains 13 residues. CDR1 SQVTM and CDR2 ANQGSEA come from the germline V gene. CDR3 bases: TGCAGCGTTGCTTGGCTTAACACCGGGGAGCTGTTTTTT. The encoded protein is CSVAWLNTGELFF.

CDR3 DNA: TGTGCCAGCAGCGCCGATCCCCCGGCGGACTATGGCTACACCTTC. Translated, it gives CASSADPPADYGYTF. The chain is built from TRBV9 and TRBJ1-2; no clear D gene. This CDR3 region has 15 residues. Germline CDR1 and CDR2: SGDLS and YYNGEE. V was pared by 3 bases and J by 3 bases, with 15 bases between.

The chain employs TRBV21-1 and TRBJ2-3; the table's D call, TRBD2, has no DNA check behind it. TRBV21-1 is designated a pseudogene. The CDR3 is 20 amino acids. The CDR3 reads CASSCPPQSGSLCGTDTQYF. CDR3 coding DNA: TGTGCCAGCAGCTGCCCCCCCCAGAGCGGGAGTCTATGCGGGACAGATACGCAGTATTTT.

The J gene is TRBJ2-1, the V gene TRBV5-4, with 11 bases identical to TRBD2. Germline-derived CDR1 and CDR2 are SGHNT and YYREEE (reference sequence). CDR3 length equals 16 residues. Trimming removed 3 bases from V and 6 bases from J; junction bases left unmatched: 8. The CDR3 loop is CASSSPTSGISNEQFF. Here the CDR3 DNA reads TGTGCCAGCAGCTCCCCGACTAGCGGGATCAGCAATGAGCAGTTCTTC. Looking up the rest from reference TRBV5-4 and TRBJ2-1 gives the full variable domain: ETGVTQSPTHLIKTRGQQVTLRCSSQSGHNTVSWYQQALGQGPQFIFQYYREEENGRGNFPPRFSGLQFPNYSSELNVNALELDDSALYLCASSSPTSGISNEQFFGPGTRLTVL.

A few counts support this clone. The junction departs from germline at one end; a sequencing error may be responsible. The rearrangement uses TRBV5-1 and TRBJ2-7, with D maybe TRBD2 (5 bases). Per the germline V gene, CDR1 is SGHRS and CDR2 is YFSETQ. The CDR3 length is 16 residues. CDR3 sequence reads: CASSSQEVGRRAEQYF. The CDR3 coding sequence is TGTGCCAGCAGCTCGCAGGAGGTGGGGAGAAGGGCCGAGCAGTACTTC. Complete variable domain (other parts from reference TRBV5-1 and TRBJ2-7): KAGVTQTPRYLIKTRGQQVTLSCSPISGHRSVSWYQQTPGQGLQFLFEYFSETQRNKGNFPGRFSGRQFSNSRSEMNVSTLELGDSALYLCASSSQEVGRRAEQYFGPGTRLTVT.

This clone was seen just once. This chain joins TRBV20-1 and TRBJ1-1, with 7 bases aligning to TRBD1. The germline V gene encodes CDR1 DFQATT and CDR2 SNEGSKA (reference sequence). V lost 3 bases to trimming and J lost 10 bases; unmatched junction nucleotides: 5. The length of the CDR3 is 11 residues. In nucleotides, the CDR3 is TGCAGTGCTAGGGGGACAGTAGGAGCTTTCTTT. This sequence encodes CSARGTVGAFF.

The chain couples TRBV28 to TRBJ2-5; 10 positions match TRBD2. V lost 5 bases and J lost 1; bases outside the gene matches: 13. The germline V gene has CDR1 MDHEN and CDR2 SYDVKM. The CDR3 contains 18 residues. The CDR3 sequence: CASSPEFRLAGFQETQYF. CDR3 in DNA: TGTGCCAGCAGTCCTGAATTTCGACTAGCGGGTTTCCAAGAGACCCAGTACTTC.

The chain uses TRBV19 and TRBJ2-7; 11 positions match TRBD2. The CDR3 is 15 amino acids. The germline V gene encodes CDR1 LNHDA and CDR2 SQIVND (reference sequence). V lost 4 bases, J lost 0 bases, and 2 bases stayed unmatched. CDR3 in DNA: TGTGCCAGTAGTACTAGCGGGAGGACCTCCTACGAGCAGTACTTC. This translates into CASSTSGRTSYEQYF.

CDR3 protein: CAWSPSGLAGETQYF. The CDR3 bases are TGTGCCTGGAGTCCCTCCGGGCTAGCGGGGGAGACCCAGTACTTC. The rearrangement joins TRBV30 to TRBJ2-5; 9 bases match TRBD2. The germline V gene has CDR1 GTSNPN and CDR2 SVGIG (reference sequence). CDR3 size: 15 residues. The J segment lost 5 bases and the V segment lost 2 bases, leaving 9 bases of the junction unmatched.

The CDR3 loop reads CASSVQGSSTGELFF. The DNA for the CDR3 is TGTGCCAGTAGCGTACAGGGGTCGAGCACCGGGGAGCTGTTTTTT. This chain uses TRBV19 with TRBJ2-2; 7 bases match TRBD1. The CDR3 loop spans 15 amino acids. Trimming cost V 6 bases and J 4 bases; bases outside gene matches: 8. CDR1 and CDR2 (germline): LNHDA, SQIVND (reference sequence).

The chain links TRBV4-2 to TRBJ1-1; TRBD1 is a possible D gene (5 bases). Trimming took off 4 bases at V and 5 bases at J, with 17 bases between the two ends. Germline V CDR1 and CDR2: LGHNA, YNFKEQ. CDR3 length: 15 residues. The CDR3 spells CASSRSGGDRTEAFF. The CDR3 DNA is TGTGCCAGCAGCCGATCCGGAGGGGATAGGACTGAAGCTTTCTTT.

The gene calls are TRBV7-2 and TRBJ2-5; 14 bases map to TRBD2. CDR3 size: 15 residues. J gave up 5 bases and V 5 bases, and 4 bases lay outside the gene matches. From germline, CDR1 is SGHTA and CDR2 FQGNSA. CDR3 protein: CASSPRTSGRETQYF. Written as DNA, the CDR3 is TGTGCCAGCAGCCCGCGGACTAGCGGGAGGGAGACCCAGTACTTC.

This chain links TRBV7-2 with TRBJ2-3; D perhaps matches TRBD2 (6 bases). Germline V gene sequence: CDR1 SGHTA, CDR2 FQGNSA. The CDR3 covers 14 residues. Trimming removed 1 base from V and 5 bases from J, with 10 bases in between. CDR3 in DNA: TGTGCCAGCAGCTTAGGAGGGAGGAGAGATACGCAGTATTTT. It specifies CASSLGGRRDTQYF.

This clone was seen a handful of times. This rearrangement joins TRBV7-8 to TRBJ1-5, with D possibly being TRBD1 (5 bases). The CDR3 spans 14 residues. CDR1 is SGHVS, CDR2 FQNEAQ, per germline. V lost 5 bases to trimming and J lost 7 bases, with 15 bases between them. CDR3 sequence (DNA): TGTGCCAGCAGCACCCAGGGTTACGGGCAGCCCCAGCATTTT. Protein sequence: CASSTQGYGQPQHF.

The CDR3 loop is CASSLGGTQRGTYEQYF. The DNA for the CDR3 is TGTGCCAGCAGCTTGGGGGGAACACAGCGGGGGACCTACGAGCAGTACTTC. This rearrangement joins TRBV5-4 to TRBJ2-7, with 8 bases that match TRBD2. The CDR3 is 17 amino acids. Unmatched junction bases numbered 10, after V lost 0 bases and J lost 2 bases. Germline V gene lookup returns CDR1 SGHNT and CDR2 YYREEE (reference sequence).

The chain is built from TRBV28 and TRBJ1-2; 8 nucleotides match TRBD1. The CDR3 consists of 13 residues. Germline CDR1 is MDHEN and CDR2 is SYDVKM. V lost 9 bases, J lost 1 base, and 4 bases stayed unmatched. CDR3 region: CARQGAFNYGYTF. The CDR3 bases are TGTGCCAGGCAGGGGGCTTTTAACTATGGCTACACCTTC.

The V and J genes are TRBV29-1 and TRBJ2-3, with 7 bases matching TRBD2. Germline loops: CDR1 SQVTM, CDR2 ANQGSEA. CDR3 length: 12 residues. With V trimmed by 8 bases and J by 1 base, 3 bases remained unmatched. CDR3 nucleotide sequence: TGCAGCCTGGGGGGGGGCACAGATACGCAGTATTTT. It yields the protein CSLGGGTDTQYF.

In DNA, the CDR3 is TGTGCCAGTAGTACGAAGACTAGCGGGAGAAAAGGTGATGAGCAGTTCTTC. Residues: CASSTKTSGRKGDEQFF. The rearrangement links TRBV19 to TRBJ2-1; 12 bases are shared with TRBD2. The CDR3 runs 17 residues. V was clipped by 4 bases and J by 8 bases; unmatched bases: 12. Germline CDR1 LNHDA, CDR2 SQIVND (reference sequence).

The chain recombines TRBV29-1 with TRBJ1-1, with D perhaps TRBD1 (6 bases). CDR1 and CDR2 (germline): SQVTM, ANQGSEA. V lost 7 bases to trimming and J lost 3 bases, with 15 bases between them. The CDR3 is 13 residues long. This CDR3 is CSAKTGGDTEAFF. DNA for the CDR3: TGCAGCGCCAAGACAGGTGGGGACACTGAAGCTTTCTTT.